Described below is a single T cell receptor (beta chain) sequence and its context. Sequencing was performed with immunoSEQ multiplex PCR; in TCRdb, only in-frame clones are kept and a portion is missing. The data contain 40,000 or so clones, 80% to 95% of them singletons. The sample originates from a study of control samples from healthy donors and cancer patients. The germline V gene has CDR1 MGHRA and CDR2 YSYEKL. Trimming stripped 3 bases from V and 3 bases from J, with 18 bases between. The CDR3 length is 16 residues. The gene calls are TRBV4-1 and TRBJ2-7, with no clear D. The receptor was derived from a woman in her thirties or forties with head and neck cancer. The material sequenced was PBMCs. The CDR3 loop reads CASSHHSPPLNYEQYF. The CDR3 DNA reads TGCGCCAGCAGCCACCATTCCCCACCGCTAAACTACGAGCAGTACTTC.